This is a list of T cell receptor beta chains from one sample in a study of spatial heterogeneity in lung cancer. TCRdb ran MiXCR on the 5' RACE reads and lists one entry per CDR3 protein. The sample has some 80,000 distinct CDR3 sequences, under 8.5% seen once. Sequenced material: PBMCs, taken at surgery. These receptors were taken from a male donor with early-stage non-small cell lung cancer. Each CDR3 is given with its conserved first and last residue.

j_call | v_call | cdr3_aa
TRBJ1-2 | TRBV7-2 | CASSLRPTGEGGYTF
TRBJ1-4 | TRBV9 | CASSPSTGSLEKLFF
TRBJ2-1 | TRBV6-5 | CASSSLTGYNEQFF
TRBJ1-4 | TRBV7-9 | CASSLQGINEKLFF
TRBJ2-3 | TRBV4-2 | CASSQGASTDTQYF
TRBJ1-3 | TRBV2 | CASSVQGNTIYF
TRBJ2-7 | TRBV11-2 | CASSLDYQPYEQYF
TRBJ1-1 | TRBV29-1 | CSVGTQRVSTEAFF
TRBJ1-5 | TRBV7-9 | CASSPHGDSNQPQHF
TRBJ1-3 | TRBV12-3/TRBV12-4 | CASRRSSSGNTIYF
TRBJ2-6 | TRBV10-3 | CAISDSRTGSSGANVLTF
TRBJ1-5 | TRBV19 | CASNQGDQPQHF
TRBJ2-3 | TRBV7-2 | CASSLAGSTDTQYF
TRBJ2-3 | TRBV9 | CASSASGRGADTQYF
TRBJ2-5 | TRBV12-3/TRBV12-4 | CASSRGHQETQYF
TRBJ2-1 | TRBV7-9 | CASSFPLGGSSNNEQFF
TRBJ2-6 | TRBV29-1 | CSVGGTSGRVAGANVLTF
TRBJ2-5 | TRBV27 | CASSLAEPRETQYF
TRBJ1-2 | TRBV4-3 | CASSHTGTSVYGYTF
TRBJ2-3 | TRBV5-1 | CASSFPGQLDTQYF
TRBJ2-7 | TRBV27 | CASISRPGNSYEQYF
TRBJ2-2 | TRBV10-3 | CAIKGMNTGELFF
TRBJ1-4 | TRBV20-1 | CSARGPGQGRGEKLFF
TRBJ2-1 | TRBV29-1 | CSAGSGSSYNEQFF
TRBJ2-5 | TRBV20-1 | CSARDPRVQETQYF
TRBJ1-1 | TRBV7-8 | CASSLDPGNTEAFF